The present TCR beta chain was sequenced within a study of blood T cell repertoires in COVID-19. Only in-frame clones appear in the TCRdb table, and some are missing; sequencing was by immunoSEQ multiplex PCR. The repertoire has under 65,000 clones, about 83% of them found once; the top ten carry approximately 6%. From germline, CDR1 is MDHEN and CDR2 SYDVKM. V was shortened by 6 bases and J by 4 bases, with 16 bases between the two germline ends. The CDR3 is 15 residues long. This clone is categorized as medium-sized (0.01 to 0.1%). J is TRBJ1-5 and V is TRBV28, with D uncertain. Sequencing was done on a sample of peripheral blood. The sequence came from a woman aged 55-69 years with COVID-19, enrolled during active disease. CDR3 sequence: CASSLPEGLNQPQHF. The CDR3 DNA is TGTGCCAGCAGCTTGCCAGAGGGTTTAAATCAGCCCCAGCATTTT.